This T cell receptor beta chain was sequenced during a study of CD4+ T cells in melanoma. Broader study findings: A reported correlation linked neoantigen-specific CD4+ T cells to CD8+, macrophage and B cell function. In melanoma, neoantigen-specific CD4+ T cells reportedly differed in differentiation state.

The CDR3 runs to 14 residues. V was clipped by 4 bases and J by 6 bases; unmatched bases: 6. Germline V gene data show CDR1 as KGHSH and CDR2 as LQKENI. Concerning this clone itself: Its antigen is undetermined.

Produced via immunoSEQ multiplex PCR; TCRdb's table is partial and in-frame only. Here the sample spans around 100,000 clones, about 90% being singletons. The sequence was obtained from a human donor with melanoma. The chain couples TRBV18 to TRBJ2-1; TRBD2 agrees at 7 bases. Sample: peripheral blood. The CDR3 sequence: CASSLYREANEQFF. CDR3 nucleotide sequence: TGTGCCAGCTCACTTTATCGGGAGGCCAATGAGCAGTTCTTC.